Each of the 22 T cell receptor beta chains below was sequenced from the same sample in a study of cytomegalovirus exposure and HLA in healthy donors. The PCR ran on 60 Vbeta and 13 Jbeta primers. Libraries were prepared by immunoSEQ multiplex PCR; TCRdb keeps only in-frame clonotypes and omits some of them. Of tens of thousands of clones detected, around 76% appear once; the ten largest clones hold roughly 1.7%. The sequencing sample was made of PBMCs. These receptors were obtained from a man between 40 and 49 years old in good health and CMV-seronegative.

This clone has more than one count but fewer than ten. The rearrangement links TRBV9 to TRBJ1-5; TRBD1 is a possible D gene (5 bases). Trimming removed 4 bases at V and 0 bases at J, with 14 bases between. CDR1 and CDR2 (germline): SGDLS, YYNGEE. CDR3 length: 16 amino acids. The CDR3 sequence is CASSPRDFYSNQPQHF. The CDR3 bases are TGTGCCAGCAGCCCCCGGGACTTTTATAGCAATCAGCCCCAGCATTTT.

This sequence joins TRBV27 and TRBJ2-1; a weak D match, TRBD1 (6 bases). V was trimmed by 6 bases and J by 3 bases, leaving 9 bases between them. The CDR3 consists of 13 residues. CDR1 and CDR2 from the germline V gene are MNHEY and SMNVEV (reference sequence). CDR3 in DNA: TGTGCCAGCAGAGAGGACAGCTACAATGAGCAGTTCTTC. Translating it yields CASREDSYNEQFF.

The CDR3: CASSTGQGREKLFF. In nucleotides, the CDR3 is TGTGCCAGTAGTACCGGACAGGGAAGAGAAAAACTGTTTTTT. This chain uses TRBV19 with TRBJ1-4; TRBD1 aligns across 8 bases. The trim removed 4 bases at V and 8 bases at J, leaving 6 bases unmatched. From germline, CDR1 is LNHDA and CDR2 SQIVND (reference sequence). The CDR3 runs 14 residues.

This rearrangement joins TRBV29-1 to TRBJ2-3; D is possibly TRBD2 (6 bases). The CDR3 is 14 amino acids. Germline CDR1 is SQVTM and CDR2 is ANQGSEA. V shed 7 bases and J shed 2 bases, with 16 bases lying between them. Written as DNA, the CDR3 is TGCAGCGCCTCGGATAGCGGTCACACAGATACGCAGTATTTT. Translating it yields CSASDSGHTDTQYF.

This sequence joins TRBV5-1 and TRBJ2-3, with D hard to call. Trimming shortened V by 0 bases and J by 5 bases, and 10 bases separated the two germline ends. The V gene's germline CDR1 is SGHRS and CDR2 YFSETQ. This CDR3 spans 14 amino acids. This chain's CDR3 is CASSLATDLDTQYF. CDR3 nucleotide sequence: TGCGCCAGCAGCTTGGCCACAGACCTAGATACGCAGTATTTT.

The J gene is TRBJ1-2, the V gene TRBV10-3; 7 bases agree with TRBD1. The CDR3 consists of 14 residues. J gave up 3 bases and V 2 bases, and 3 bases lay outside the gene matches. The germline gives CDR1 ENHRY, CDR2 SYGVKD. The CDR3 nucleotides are TGTGCCATCAGTGAGGGGACAGTACACTATGGCTACACCTTC. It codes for CAISEGTVHYGYTF.

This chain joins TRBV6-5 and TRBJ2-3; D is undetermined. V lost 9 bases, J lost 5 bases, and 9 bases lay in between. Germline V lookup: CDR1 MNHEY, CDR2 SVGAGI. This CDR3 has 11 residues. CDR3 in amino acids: CARAFIDTQYF. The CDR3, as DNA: TGTGCCAGAGCCTTTATAGATACGCAGTATTTT.

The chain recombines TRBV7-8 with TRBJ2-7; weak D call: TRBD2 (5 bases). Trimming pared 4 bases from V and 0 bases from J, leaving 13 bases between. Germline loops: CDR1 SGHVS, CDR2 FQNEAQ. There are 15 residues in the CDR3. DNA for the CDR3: TGTGCCAGCAGCTCTAGACGGCGGGCCTCCTACGAGCAGTACTTC. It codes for CASSSRRRASYEQYF.

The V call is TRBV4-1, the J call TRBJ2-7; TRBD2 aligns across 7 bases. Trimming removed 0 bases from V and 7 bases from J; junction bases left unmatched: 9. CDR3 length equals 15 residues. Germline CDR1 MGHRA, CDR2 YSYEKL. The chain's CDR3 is CASSQDSSGLGEQYF. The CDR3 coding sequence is TGCGCCAGCAGCCAAGATTCTAGCGGATTAGGTGAGCAGTACTTC.

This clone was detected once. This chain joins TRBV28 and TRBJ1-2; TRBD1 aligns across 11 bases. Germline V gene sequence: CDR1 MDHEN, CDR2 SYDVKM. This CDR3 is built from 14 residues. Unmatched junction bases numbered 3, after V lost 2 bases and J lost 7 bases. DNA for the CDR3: TGTGCCAGCAGTTTAACCGGGACAGGGGGTGGCTACACCTTC. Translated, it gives CASSLTGTGGGYTF.

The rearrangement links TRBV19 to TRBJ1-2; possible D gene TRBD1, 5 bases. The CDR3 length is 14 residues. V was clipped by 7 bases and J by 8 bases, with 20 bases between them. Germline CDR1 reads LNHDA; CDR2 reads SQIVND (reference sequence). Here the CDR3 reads CASMDEGRLRGYTF. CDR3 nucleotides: TGTGCCAGTATGGACGAGGGGAGGCTCAGGGGCTACACCTTC.

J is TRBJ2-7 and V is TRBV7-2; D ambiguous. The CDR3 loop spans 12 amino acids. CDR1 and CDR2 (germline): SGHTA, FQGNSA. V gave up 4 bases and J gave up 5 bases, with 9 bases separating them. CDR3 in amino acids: CASSSILHEQYF. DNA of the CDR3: TGTGCCAGCAGCTCGATACTCCACGAGCAGTACTTC.

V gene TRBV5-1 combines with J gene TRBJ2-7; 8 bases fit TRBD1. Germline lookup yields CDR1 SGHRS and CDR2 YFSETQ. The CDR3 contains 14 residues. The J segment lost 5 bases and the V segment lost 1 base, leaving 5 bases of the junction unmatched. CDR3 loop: CASSLRTGFDEQYF. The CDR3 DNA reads TGCGCCAGCAGCTTGCGGACAGGGTTCGACGAGCAGTACTTC.

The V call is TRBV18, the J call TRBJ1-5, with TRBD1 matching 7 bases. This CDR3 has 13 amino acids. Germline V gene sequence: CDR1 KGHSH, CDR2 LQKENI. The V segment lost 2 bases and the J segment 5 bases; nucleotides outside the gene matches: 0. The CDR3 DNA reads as TGTGCCAGCTCACCAGACAGGGATCAGCCCCAGCATTTT. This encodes CASSPDRDQPQHF.

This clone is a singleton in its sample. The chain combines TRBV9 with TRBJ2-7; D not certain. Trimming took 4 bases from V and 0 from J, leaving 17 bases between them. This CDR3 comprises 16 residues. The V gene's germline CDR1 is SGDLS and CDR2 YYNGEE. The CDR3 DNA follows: TGTGCCAGCAGCCCAACTGGAACTTCTAGCTCCTACGAGCAGTACTTC. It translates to CASSPTGTSSSYEQYF.

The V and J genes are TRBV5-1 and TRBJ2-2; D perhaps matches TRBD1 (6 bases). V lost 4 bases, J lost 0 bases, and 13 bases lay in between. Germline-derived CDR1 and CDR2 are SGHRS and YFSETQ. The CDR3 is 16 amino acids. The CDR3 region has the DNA TGCGCCAGCAGCCCCGACAGGTTCGCGAACACCGGGGAGCTGTTTTTT. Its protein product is CASSPDRFANTGELFF.

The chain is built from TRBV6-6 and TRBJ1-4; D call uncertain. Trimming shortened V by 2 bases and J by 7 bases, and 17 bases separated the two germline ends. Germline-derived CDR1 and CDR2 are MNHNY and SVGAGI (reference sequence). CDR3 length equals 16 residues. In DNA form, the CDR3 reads TGTGCCAGCAGTTACAATGTATACGCCCGGTTTGAAAAACTGTTTTTT. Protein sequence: CASSYNVYARFEKLFF.

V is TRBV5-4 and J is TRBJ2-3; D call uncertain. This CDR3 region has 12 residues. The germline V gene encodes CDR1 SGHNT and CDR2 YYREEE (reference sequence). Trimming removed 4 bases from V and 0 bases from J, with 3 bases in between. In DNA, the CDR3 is TGTGCCAGCAGCCCTAGCACAGATACGCAGTATTTT. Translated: CASSPSTDTQYF.

Here the CDR3 DNA reads TGTGCCAGCAGCTTGGCTACTAGCGAAAACTACGAGCAGTACTTC. This encodes CASSLATSENYEQYF. V usage is TRBV7-9 and J usage is TRBJ2-7; 7 bases fit TRBD2. The CDR3 has 15 amino acids. Looked up from germline, CDR1 is SEHNR and CDR2 is FQNEAQ (reference sequence). The V and J ends lost 3 bases and 3 bases, in that order; junction bases with no gene match: 8.

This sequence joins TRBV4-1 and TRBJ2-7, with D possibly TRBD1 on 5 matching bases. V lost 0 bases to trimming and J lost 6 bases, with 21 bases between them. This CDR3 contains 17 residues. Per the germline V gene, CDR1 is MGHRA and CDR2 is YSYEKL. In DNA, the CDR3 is TGCGCCAGCAGCCAAGATTTTGGGCAGTGGGTCAGGGCCGAGCAGTACTTC. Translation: CASSQDFGQWVRAEQYF.

CDR3 sequence (DNA): TGTGCCAGTAGTATCACAACCTCGGGATACAATGAGCAGTTCTTC. It translates to CASSITTSGYNEQFF. The J gene is TRBJ2-1, the V gene TRBV19, with a weak D call TRBD2 (5 bases). CDR1 LNHDA and CDR2 SQIVND come from the germline V gene (reference sequence). This CDR3 is built from 15 residues. V was pared by 3 bases and J by 4 bases, with 13 bases between.

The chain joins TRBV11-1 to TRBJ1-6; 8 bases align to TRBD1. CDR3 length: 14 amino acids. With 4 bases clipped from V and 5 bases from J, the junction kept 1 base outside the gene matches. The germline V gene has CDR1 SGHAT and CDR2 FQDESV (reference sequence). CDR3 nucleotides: TGTGCCAGCAGCTACAGGGGGAATAATTCACCCCTCCACTTT. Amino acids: CASSYRGNNSPLHF.